This T cell receptor beta chain was recovered during a study of STAT5B mutations in CD4+ large granular lymphocyte leukemia. Authors' data handling: A productive frequency of 2.59 x 10-5 was the lowest detectable. Produced via immunoSEQ multiplex PCR; TCRdb's table is partial and in-frame only. For V, J and clone size, that table is used; D and trimming come from the DNA. The table has about 38,000 clones, approximately 72% seen once. The germline V and J ends were trimmed by 5 bases and 2 bases, with 13 bases remaining between them. This CDR3 contains 15 residues. Germline V gene data show CDR1 as MNHNS and CDR2 as SASEGT. The study's findings and limits: No patients shared main leukemic clonotypes, though roughly 27% appeared at low frequency elsewhere. TRBV06-family usage was enriched in top patient clones (8/27) versus controls (2/35).

Worth noting for this clone: Its matching antigen is unknown.

Healthy controls were blood donor buffy coats. The V call is TRBV6-1, the J call TRBJ2-1, with D perhaps being TRBD1 or TRBD2 (5 bases each). This TCR derives from a human donor in good health. Sequenced sample: CD4+ T cells from blood buffy coats. CDR3 amino acids: CASSTGTRAYNEQFF. The CDR3 coding sequence is TGTGCCAGCAGTACCGGGACCCGTGCCTACAATGAGCAGTTCTTC.